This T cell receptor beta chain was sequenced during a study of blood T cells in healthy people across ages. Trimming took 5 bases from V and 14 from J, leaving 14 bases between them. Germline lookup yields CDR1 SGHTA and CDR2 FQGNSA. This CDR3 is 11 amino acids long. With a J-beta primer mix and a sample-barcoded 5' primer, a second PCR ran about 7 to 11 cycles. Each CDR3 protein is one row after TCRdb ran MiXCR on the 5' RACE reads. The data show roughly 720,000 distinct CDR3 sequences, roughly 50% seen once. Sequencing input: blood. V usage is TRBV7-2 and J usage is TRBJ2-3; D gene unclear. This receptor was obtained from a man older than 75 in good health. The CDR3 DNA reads TGTGCCAGCAGCCAAGGCGGATACGCGTATTTT. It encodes CASSQGGYAYF.